This T cell receptor beta chain originates from a study of OX40 agonist ivuxolimab in advanced cancers. As for this clone: Its antigen is still unknown.

V lost 2 bases and J 3 bases, leaving 10 bases between the germline ends. CDR1 is SNHLY and CDR2 is FYNNEI in the germline V gene. This CDR3 has 14 amino acids. Method: immunoSEQ multiplex PCR; TCRdb's copy keeps in-frame clones and lacks some. The sample has about 79,000 clones, roughly 80% seen once. The study, taken as a whole, reports: There were, on average, more expanded clones in CD8+ T cells than in CD4+.

The sample here was CD4+ or CD8+ T cells sorted from blood, taken in a trial of the OX40 agonist ivuxolimab. This sequence originates from an adult with an advanced solid tumor such as melanoma, head and neck, liver or kidney cancer. This chain uses TRBV2 with TRBJ1-2; D remains ambiguous. Here the CDR3 DNA reads TGTGCCAGCAGTGAATACATCGCGGACTATGGCTACACCTTC. It translates to CASSEYIADYGYTF.